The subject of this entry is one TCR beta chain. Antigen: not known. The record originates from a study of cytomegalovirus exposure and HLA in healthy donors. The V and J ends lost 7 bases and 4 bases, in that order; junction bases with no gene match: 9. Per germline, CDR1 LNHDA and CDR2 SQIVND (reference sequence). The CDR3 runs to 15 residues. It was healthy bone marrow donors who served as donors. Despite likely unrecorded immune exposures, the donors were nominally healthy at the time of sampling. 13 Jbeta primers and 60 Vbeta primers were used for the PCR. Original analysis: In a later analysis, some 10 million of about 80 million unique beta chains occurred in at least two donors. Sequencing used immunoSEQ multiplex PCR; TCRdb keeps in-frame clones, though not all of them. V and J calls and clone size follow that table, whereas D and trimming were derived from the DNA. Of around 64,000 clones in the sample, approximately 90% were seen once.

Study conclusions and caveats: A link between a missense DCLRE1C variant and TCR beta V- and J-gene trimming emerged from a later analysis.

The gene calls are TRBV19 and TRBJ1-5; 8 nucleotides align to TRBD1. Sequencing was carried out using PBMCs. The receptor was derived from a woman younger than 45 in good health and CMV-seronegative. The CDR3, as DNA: TGTGCCAGTAAAGGCGCCGGACAGGGAAATCAGCCCCAGCATTTT. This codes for CASKGAGQGNQPQHF.